Included here is one T cell receptor (beta chain) sequence, with context. Its antigen is as yet unknown. Generated by immunoSEQ multiplex PCR, the TCRdb table keeps only in-frame clones and is missing some. The sample includes 80,000 or so clones, around 86% of them seen just once. The entry originates in a study of OX40 agonist ivuxolimab in advanced cancers. The overall study: Six ivuxolimab dose levels, 0.01 to 10 mg/kg, were given intravenously every 2 weeks. Study conclusions and caveats: Blood T cells, both CD4+ and CD8+, expanded clonally by week 6 at 0.1 to 3.0 mg/kg. Low normalized T-cell clonal expansion was also seen in some nonresponders. Expansion of clones was among the lowest in partial responders at 0.1-3.0 mg/kg.

Trimming at V came to 1 base and at J to 6 bases, leaving 4 bases not matched to a gene. This CDR3 region has 15 residues. CDR1 SGHNT and CDR2 YENEEA come from the germline V gene. This TCR came from an adult with an advanced solid tumor such as melanoma, head and neck, liver or kidney cancer. Sequences were derived from CD4+ or CD8+ T cells sorted from blood, sampled in a trial of the OX40 agonist ivuxolimab. The chain joins TRBV11-3 to TRBJ2-2; 8 positions match TRBD2. CDR3: CASSLAPAGAGELFF. In DNA form, the CDR3 reads TGTGCCAGCAGCTTAGCTCCAGCGGGGGCCGGGGAGCTGTTTTTT.